This T cell receptor beta chain was identified during a study of OX40 agonist ivuxolimab in advanced cancers. Across the whole study: Six ivuxolimab dose levels, 0.01 to 10 mg/kg, were given intravenously every 2 weeks.

V was clipped by 0 bases and J by 1 base; unmatched bases: 5. This CDR3 spans 16 amino acids. The germline CDR1 and CDR2 sequences are SGHRS and YFSETQ. Sequenced by immunoSEQ multiplex PCR; TCRdb stores in-frame clones only, minus some. Of tens of thousands of clones in the sample, more than 80% are singletons; the top ten hold 24%. Any history of autoimmune disease or systemic immunosuppression disqualified patients. The source material was CD4+ or CD8+ T cells sorted from blood, sampled in a trial of the OX40 agonist ivuxolimab. The rearrangement uses TRBV5-1 and TRBJ2-5; 8 bases agree with TRBD2. This TCR came from an adult with an advanced solid tumor such as melanoma, head and neck, liver or kidney cancer. CDR3 coding DNA: TGCGCCAGCAGCTTGGTTGGCGGGGGGACCCAAGAGACCCAGTACTTC. This encodes CASSLVGGGTQETQYF.